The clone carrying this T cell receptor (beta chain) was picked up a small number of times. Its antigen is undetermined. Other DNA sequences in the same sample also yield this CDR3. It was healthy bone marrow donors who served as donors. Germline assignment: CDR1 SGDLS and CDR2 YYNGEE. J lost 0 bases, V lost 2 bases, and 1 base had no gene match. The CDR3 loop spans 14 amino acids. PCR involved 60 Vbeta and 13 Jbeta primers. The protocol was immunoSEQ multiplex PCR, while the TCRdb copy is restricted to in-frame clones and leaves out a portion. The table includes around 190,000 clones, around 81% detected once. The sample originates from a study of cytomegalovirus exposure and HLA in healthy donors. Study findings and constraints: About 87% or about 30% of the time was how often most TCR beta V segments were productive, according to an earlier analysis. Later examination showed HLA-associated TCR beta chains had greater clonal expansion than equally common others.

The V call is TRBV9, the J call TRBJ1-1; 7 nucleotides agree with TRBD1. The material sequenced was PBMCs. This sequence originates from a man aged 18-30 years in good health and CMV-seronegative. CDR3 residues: CASSVGQLNTEAFF. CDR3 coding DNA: TGTGCCAGCAGCGTGGGACAGTTGAACACTGAAGCTTTCTTT. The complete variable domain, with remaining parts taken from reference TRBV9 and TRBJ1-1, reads DSGVTQTPKHLITATGQRVTLRCSPRSGDLSVYWYQQSLDQGLQFLIQYYNGEERAKGNILERFSAQQFPDLHSELNLSSLELGDSALYFCASSVGQLNTEAFFGQGTRLTVV.